This T cell receptor (beta chain) was captured by sequencing in a study of T cells in Graves' hyperthyroidism and ophthalmopathy. Trimming cost V 4 bases and J 3 bases, with 9 bases left between them. This CDR3 has 12 amino acids. Per germline, CDR1 SQVTM and CDR2 ANQGSEA. Authors of the study amplified TCR beta CDR3 regions from RNA transcripts. A first-round RT-PCR of the TCR CDR3 used the HTBI primer set. TCRdb processed the multiplex PCR reads anew with MiXCR; each CDR3 protein has one entry. The sample has some 50,000 distinct CDR3 sequences, roughly half seen once. The specimen was blood. The TCR originated in a woman aged 45-65 years with Graves' ophthalmopathy. This chain uses TRBV29-1 with TRBJ1-1; unclear D gene. CDR3 sequence (DNA): TGCAGCGTTGTGGCGACCTACACTGAAGCTTTCTTT. It encodes CSVVATYTEAFF. Complete variable domain (other parts from reference TRBV29-1 and TRBJ1-1): SAVISQKPSRDICQRGTSLTIQCQVDSQVTMMFWYRQQPGQSLTLIATANQGSEATYESGFVIDKFPISRPNLTFSTLTVSNMSPEDSSIYLCSVVATYTEAFFGQGTRLTVV.